The 8 T cell receptor beta chains in this list originate from one sample, sequenced in a study of T cells in Graves' hyperthyroidism and ophthalmopathy. Amplification targeted TCR beta CDR3 regions from RNA transcripts. First-round RT-PCR of the TCR CDR3 relied on the HTBI primer set. One entry per CDR3 protein, called by TCRdb with MiXCR from the multiplex PCR reads. The data show around 300,000 distinct CDR3 sequences, about 20% seen once. The sequenced material came from blood. The receptors were sampled from a man aged 30-40 years with Graves' ophthalmopathy.

About this clonotype: A clone one base away is much larger, so this may be a read error. The rearrangement links TRBV27 to TRBJ1-4; D possibly corresponds to TRBD1 (6 bases). Germline CDR1 MNHEY, CDR2 SMNVEV (reference sequence). CDR3 size: 14 residues. V was trimmed by 3 bases and J by 3 bases, leaving 8 bases between them. The CDR3 nucleotides are TGTGCCAGCAGTTTTACAGGGTCTAATGAAAAACTGTTTTTT. This gives the protein CASSFTGSNEKLFF.

This clonotype was picked up a small number of times. J is TRBJ2-1 and V is TRBV24-1; 10 nucleotides line up with TRBD1. This CDR3 spans 14 amino acids. The V and J ends lost 4 bases and 6 bases, in that order; junction bases with no gene match: 2. Germline values: CDR1 KGHDR, CDR2 SFDVKD. Here the CDR3 DNA reads TGTGCCACCAGTGACCGGACAGGGGGCAATGAGCAGTTCTTC. Its protein is CATSDRTGGNEQFF.

The chain links TRBV2 to TRBJ2-7; no clear D gene. The CDR3 extends over 13 amino acids. V lost 2 bases and J lost 6, with 11 bases in between. Germline CDR1 SNHLY, CDR2 FYNNEI. The CDR3 DNA sequence: TGTGCCAGCAGTGAATATCGGGTGCTCGAGCAGTACTTC. Translating gives CASSEYRVLEQYF.

A few counts support this clonotype. The rearrangement uses TRBV30 and TRBJ2-7; D possibly matches TRBD1 or TRBD2 (5 bases each). CDR3 size: 13 residues. Germline V gene lookup returns CDR1 GTSNPN and CDR2 SVGIG (reference sequence). V was trimmed by 0 bases and J by 9 bases, leaving 15 bases between them. In DNA form, the CDR3 reads TGTGCCTGGAGTGTAGTTACGGGAAGGGGGCAGTACTTC. The encoded protein is CAWSVVTGRGQYF.

This clonotype was counted many times. This CDR3 is CASSTSGGNQPQHF. Written as DNA, the CDR3 is TGTGCCAGCAGCACCTCTGGGGGTAATCAGCCCCAGCATTTT. The V gene is TRBV3-1, the J gene TRBJ1-5, with D possibly TRBD1 on 5 matching bases. The CDR3 spans 14 residues. The ends were cut back, 5 bases at V and 4 bases at J, with 12 bases in the middle. Germline V CDR1 and CDR2: LGHDT, YNNKEL (reference sequence).

This clonotype was detected many times. The chain is built from TRBV20-1 and TRBJ2-4; tentative D call: TRBD2 (6 bases). V lost 3 bases and J lost 5, with 11 bases in between. CDR1 and CDR2 from the germline V gene are DFQATT and SNEGSKA (reference sequence). CDR3 length: 13 residues. DNA for the CDR3: TGCAGTGCTAGGATTAGGGAGGAAAACATTCAGTACTTC. Translation gives CSARIREENIQYF.

Many counts were recorded for this clonotype. This sequence joins TRBV28 and TRBJ2-7, with 9 bases matching TRBD2. Trimming removed 5 bases from V and 2 bases from J; junction bases left unmatched: 16. The CDR3 is 18 amino acids. Germline V lookup: CDR1 MDHEN, CDR2 SYDVKM. DNA for the CDR3: TGTGCCAGCAGTCCATTTAGTGTAGTGACTAGCGGAACCTACGAGCAGTACTTC. This encodes CASSPFSVVTSGTYEQYF.

A remark on this clonotype: One end of the junction is discordant with germline, which a read error may explain. This rearrangement joins TRBV7-8 to TRBJ2-2; D perhaps matches TRBD1 (7 bases). Germline V gives CDR1 SGHVS, CDR2 FQNEAQ. The CDR3 loop spans 16 amino acids. DNA for the CDR3: TGTGCCAGCAGCCAGGGGGGCCGGAGTAACACCAGGGAGCTGTTTTTT. It specifies CASSQGGRSNTRELFF.